One and the same sample provided the 17 T cell receptor beta chains below, sequenced in a study of T cell changes during pregnancy in multiple sclerosis. The method was immunoSEQ multiplex PCR; TCRdb's version includes in-frame clones alone and lacks a portion of them. The data contain around 100,000 clones, about 90% of them singletons. The input for sequencing was peripheral blood, taken after pregnancy. All receptors derive from a female donor with multiple sclerosis, enrolled in a pregnancy study.

The chain recombines TRBV2 with TRBJ2-7; D gene ambiguous. This CDR3 contains 14 residues. The germline V and J ends were trimmed by 6 bases and 0 bases, with 12 bases remaining between them. Per germline, CDR1 SNHLY and CDR2 FYNNEI. CDR3 DNA sequence: TGTGCCAGCAGGGTTACAGTTAACTCCTACGAGCAGTACTTC. Its protein product is CASRVTVNSYEQYF. Full variable domain (missing parts from reference TRBV2 and TRBJ2-7): EPEVTQTPSHQVTQMGQEVILRCVPISNHLYFYWYRQILGQKVEFLVSFYNNEISEKSEIFDDQFSVERPDGSNFTLKIRSTKLEDSAMYFCASRVTVNSYEQYFGPGTRLTVT.

This chain connects TRBV29-1 to TRBJ1-1, with D possibly TRBD1 on 5 matching bases. Trimming removed 6 bases at V and 4 bases at J, with 9 bases between. CDR1 and CDR2 (germline): SQVTM, ANQGSEA. The CDR3 has 11 amino acids. In DNA form, the CDR3 reads TGCAGCGTCGTCGGGGGCACTGAAGCTTTCTTT. It encodes CSVVGGTEAFF.

The chain uses TRBV6-1 and TRBJ2-7, with 8 nucleotides matching TRBD1. This CDR3 contains 13 residues. CDR1 is MNHNS and CDR2 is SASEGT in the germline V gene. V lost 6 bases to trimming and J lost 3 bases; unmatched junction nucleotides: 4. The CDR3 region is CASRAGGFYEQYF. The CDR3 bases are TGTGCCAGCAGGGCAGGGGGCTTCTACGAGCAGTACTTC.

The chain employs TRBV6-1 and TRBJ2-7; the match to TRBD2 covers 8 bases. This CDR3 comprises 16 residues. Germline-derived CDR1 and CDR2 are MNHNS and SASEGT. With V trimmed by 2 bases and J by 4 bases, 10 bases remained unmatched. CDR3 protein: CASSEPTGLAGYEQYF. The CDR3 nucleotides read TGTGCCAGCAGTGAACCAACCGGACTAGCTGGGTACGAGCAGTACTTC.

This rearrangement joins TRBV27 to TRBJ2-2; TRBD1 agrees at 8 bases. The junction had 4 bases not matched to a gene; V was cut back by 6 bases and J by 1 base. CDR3 length: 15 residues. CDR1 MNHEY and CDR2 SMNVEV come from the germline V gene (reference sequence). DNA of the CDR3: TGTGCCAGCAGCTCCGGGACAGGGAACACCGGGGAGCTGTTTTTT. Its protein product is CASSSGTGNTGELFF.

The gene calls are TRBV28 and TRBJ1-3; D gene unclear. The CDR3 is 14 amino acids. Germline-derived CDR1 and CDR2 are MDHEN and SYDVKM. V lost 6 bases to trimming and J lost 0 bases, with 9 bases between them. This chain's CDR3 is CASSSSDSGNTIYF. DNA of the CDR3: TGTGCCAGCAGCTCCTCAGACTCTGGAAACACCATATATTTT.

The chain links TRBV9 to TRBJ1-2; TRBD1 matches 9 bases. J gave up 8 bases and V 4 bases, and 15 bases lay outside the gene matches. CDR1 SGDLS and CDR2 YYNGEE come from the germline V gene. This CDR3 has 16 residues. The CDR3 is CASSTPEKGQGKGYTF. CDR3 sequence (DNA): TGTGCCAGCAGCACTCCGGAAAAAGGACAGGGGAAAGGCTACACCTTC.

The chain uses TRBV5-4 and TRBJ1-1; TRBD1 matches at 12 bases. With 4 bases clipped from V and 3 bases from J, the junction kept 7 bases outside the gene matches. Germline V gene sequence: CDR1 SGHNT, CDR2 YYREEE (reference sequence). The CDR3 runs to 16 residues. In nucleotides, the CDR3 is TGTGCCAGCAGCCCTGGGACAGGGGGCGCGTACACTGAAGCTTTCTTT. Translation gives CASSPGTGGAYTEAFF.

This chain uses TRBV5-1 with TRBJ1-6, with TRBD1 as a possible D gene (5 bases). CDR3 length: 14 residues. The germline V and J ends were trimmed by 0 bases and 7 bases, with 8 bases remaining between them. Germline CDR1 is SGHRS and CDR2 is YFSETQ. CDR3 loop: CASSLVDRNSPLHF. DNA of the CDR3: TGCGCCAGCAGCTTGGTCGACAGAAATTCACCCCTCCACTTT.

The chain links TRBV29-1 to TRBJ2-7; 8 bases map to TRBD1. Germline lookup yields CDR1 SQVTM and CDR2 ANQGSEA. The CDR3 loop spans 12 amino acids. The trim removed 6 bases at V and 4 bases at J, leaving 5 bases unmatched. The CDR3 sequence: CSVRQGPYEQYF. DNA of the CDR3: TGCAGCGTCAGACAGGGGCCGTACGAGCAGTACTTC.

The V and J genes are TRBV29-1 and TRBJ2-1; 12 bases align to TRBD1. The CDR3 spans 17 residues. Germline V gene data show CDR1 as SQVTM and CDR2 as ANQGSEA. After removal of 7 bases from V and 6 bases from J, the junction contained 16 bases not matched to a gene. CDR3 sequence (DNA): TGCAGCGCCGCTTTCCGGGACAGGGGGCGCCCGGTCAATGAGCAGTTCTTC. The encoded protein is CSAAFRDRGRPVNEQFF.

This rearrangement joins TRBV18 to TRBJ1-1, with D possibly matching TRBD1 (6 bases). The V end lost 6 bases, the J end lost 7 bases, and 18 bases lay between the germline ends. This CDR3 contains 14 residues. CDR1 KGHSH and CDR2 LQKENI come from the germline V gene. This CDR3 is CASSPRQVRIEAFF. The CDR3 bases are TGTGCCAGCTCCCCTCGACAGGTACGGATTGAAGCTTTCTTT. The complete variable domain, with remaining parts taken from reference TRBV18 and TRBJ1-1, reads NAGVMQNPRHLVRRRGQEARLRCSPMKGHSHVYWYRQLPEEGLKFMVYLQKENIIDESGMPKERFSAEFPKEGPSILRIQQVVRGDSAAYFCASSPRQVRIEAFFGQGTRLTVV.

This CDR3 reads CASSLLAGESTDTQYF. Written as DNA, the CDR3 is TGTGCCAGCAGCTTACTAGCGGGGGAGAGCACAGATACGCAGTATTTT. The chain joins TRBV7-9 to TRBJ2-3, with 10 bases that match TRBD2. The CDR3 runs to 16 residues. Unmatched junction bases numbered 2, after V lost 2 bases and J lost 0 bases. Germline assignment: CDR1 SEHNR and CDR2 FQNEAQ (reference sequence).

This rearrangement joins TRBV10-2 to TRBJ2-1, with TRBD1 matching over 7 bases. V gave up 0 bases and J gave up 1 base; unmatched junction bases: 3. This CDR3 spans 16 amino acids. Germline CDR1 reads WSHSY; CDR2 reads SAAADI. The CDR3 reads CASSESQGQSYNEQFF. DNA for the CDR3: TGCGCCAGCAGTGAGTCACAGGGGCAGTCCTACAATGAGCAGTTCTTC.

This rearrangement joins TRBV6-1 to TRBJ1-1, with D perhaps TRBD1 (5 bases). Germline CDR1 MNHNS, CDR2 SASEGT. This CDR3 has 15 residues. The V and J ends lost 2 bases and 1 base respectively, with 11 bases between them. The CDR3: CASSEIRTSNTEAFF. CDR3 nucleotides: TGTGCCAGCAGTGAAATCCGGACATCGAACACTGAAGCTTTCTTT.

V gene TRBV5-4 combines with J gene TRBJ1-2; 7 bases match TRBD1. The CDR3 spans 16 residues. Germline assignment: CDR1 SGHNT and CDR2 YYREEE (reference sequence). Trimming at V came to 3 bases and at J to 1 base, leaving 9 bases not matched to a gene. The CDR3 spells CASSWRQPGGNYGYTF. Written as DNA, the CDR3 is TGTGCCAGCAGCTGGCGCCAGCCAGGGGGTAACTATGGCTACACCTTC. Supplemented by reference TRBV5-4 and TRBJ1-2, the full variable domain reads ETGVTQSPTHLIKTRGQQVTLRCSSQSGHNTVSWYQQALGQGPQFIFQYYREEENGRGNFPPRFSGLQFPNYSSELNVNALELDDSALYLCASSWRQPGGNYGYTFGSGTRLTVV.

The chain employs TRBV5-4 and TRBJ2-5; D might be TRBD1 (6 bases). Germline CDR1 and CDR2: SGHNT and YYREEE (reference sequence). The CDR3 covers 12 residues. Trimming shortened V by 4 bases and J by 4 bases, and 8 bases separated the two germline ends. In nucleotides, the CDR3 is TGTGCCAGCAGCAGCAGGGGAGAGACCCAGTACTTC. Protein: CASSSRGETQYF. The whole variable domain, remainder taken from reference TRBV5-4 and TRBJ2-5, is ETGVTQSPTHLIKTRGQQVTLRCSSQSGHNTVSWYQQALGQGPQFIFQYYREEENGRGNFPPRFSGLQFPNYSSELNVNALELDDSALYLCASSSRGETQYFGPGTRLLVL.